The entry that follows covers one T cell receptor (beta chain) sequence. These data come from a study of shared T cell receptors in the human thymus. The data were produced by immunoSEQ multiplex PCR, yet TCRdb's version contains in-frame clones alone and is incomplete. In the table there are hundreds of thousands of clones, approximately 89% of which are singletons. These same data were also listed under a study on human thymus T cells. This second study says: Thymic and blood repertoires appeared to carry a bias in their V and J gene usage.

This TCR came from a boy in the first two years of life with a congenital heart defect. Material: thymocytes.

In DNA, the CDR3 is TGTGCCACCAGCAGAGATCCGCGGAGCAGTCCCTACGAGCAGTACTTC. This encodes CATSRDPRSSPYEQYF. The V call is TRBV15, the J call TRBJ2-7, with D unclear. Germline CDR1 and CDR2: LNHNV and YYDKDF (reference sequence). The CDR3 is 16 residues long. Trimming pared 0 bases from V and 2 bases from J, leaving 14 bases between. The full variable domain, rest sourced from reference TRBV15 and TRBJ2-7, is DAMVIQNPRYQVTQFGKPVTLSCSQTLNHNVMYWYQQKSSQAPKLLFHYYDKDFNNEADTPDNFQSRRPNTSFCFLDIRSPGLGDTAMYLCATSRDPRSSPYEQYFGPGTRLTVT.